This T cell receptor beta chain is drawn from a study of CD4 and CD8 cells across lung adenocarcinoma regions. Samples came from patients with localized non-small cell lung adenocarcinoma. MiXCR was run by TCRdb on the PCR reads, yielding one entry per CDR3 protein. The sample has roughly 10,000 distinct CDR3 sequences, about 55% seen once; the top ten hold approximately 19%. In the case of this clonotype: The CDR3 end shows no conserved phenylalanine or tryptophan, and so a read error is likely.

The length of the CDR3 is 16 residues. Germline CDR1 and CDR2: MGHRA and YSYEKL. The material sequenced was CD4+ T cells from the center of a lung tumor. This clonotype was obtained from a male donor with lung adenocarcinoma. The CD4 and CD8 labels of this study may be unreliable. The chain has TRBV4-1 and TRBJ2-5; 7 bases agree with TRBD1. The closer fit of TRBJ2-1 to the DNA end suggests the J call may be wrong. The CDR3 DNA reads as TGCGCCAGCAGCCCCCGGACAGGCGGGCGTGGGGAGACCCAGTTCTTG. This gives the protein CASSPRTGGRGETQFL.